The subject of this entry is one T cell receptor beta chain. Antigen specificity is unknown. The cDNA was synthesized by 5'RACE incorporating 10-nucleotide random UMIs. TCRdb fed the 5' RACE reads into MiXCR, producing one record per CDR3 protein. The repertoire holds about 79,000 distinct CDR3 sequences, with approximately 14% as singletons. This sample stems from a study of neurological immune-mediated disorders. The study's findings and limits: While HTLV-1-associated myelopathy showed the greatest TCR clonal expansion, multiple sclerosis showed the least, falling below healthy controls.

Unsorted libraries were prepared from 2 million PBMCs held at -80 C. The sample consisted of PBMCs. The TCR originated in a woman aged 50 to 60 in good health.

The chain's CDR3 is CASSLRGSASPLHF. CDR3 in DNA: TGTGCCAGCAGCCTCAGGGGGAGTGCCTCACCCCTCCACTTT. V gene TRBV5-6 combines with J gene TRBJ1-6; 7 bases map to TRBD1. CDR3 size: 14 residues. Germline trimming cut 4 bases from V and 10 bases from J; bases unmatched to any gene: 8. CDR1 is SGHDT, CDR2 YYEEEE, per germline. The whole variable domain, filled in from reference TRBV5-6 and TRBJ1-6, reads DAGVTQSPTHLIKTRGQQVTLRCSPKSGHDTVSWYQQALGQGPQFIFQYYEEEERQRGNFPDRFSGHQFPNYSSELNVNALLLGDSALYLCASSLRGSASPLHFGNGTRLTVT.